These 4 T cell receptor beta chains were all obtained from the same sample, sequenced in a study of blood T cell repertoires in COVID-19. Repertoires were generated with immunoSEQ multiplex PCR, while TCRdb's copy carries only in-frame clones and drops some. The sample has under 150,000 clones; approximately 68% are singletons. The sample comprised peripheral blood. The receptor set was obtained from a woman aged 70-85 years with acute or convalescent COVID-19.

The chain carries TRBV5-1 and TRBJ2-2; 10 bases are a match to TRBD2. The CDR3 is 16 residues long. Trimming took 4 bases from V and 1 from J; bases not matched to a gene: 4. In germline, CDR1 is SGHRS, CDR2 YFSETQ. CDR3 residues: CASSQLAGGNTGELFF. As DNA, the CDR3 is TGCGCCAGCAGCCAGTTAGCGGGAGGGAACACCGGGGAGCTGTTTTTT.

The chain is built from TRBV27 and TRBJ2-2, with 9 bases fitting TRBD1. Germline trimming cut 5 bases from V and 8 bases from J; bases unmatched to any gene: 9. The CDR3 loop spans 15 amino acids. Germline values: CDR1 MNHEY, CDR2 SMNVEV (reference sequence). DNA of the CDR3: TGTGCCAGCAGTGTCCGGACAGGGGTGGTTGGGGAGCTGTTTTTT. Translated, it gives CASSVRTGVVGELFF.

This clone was found once. The chain is built from TRBV4-3 and TRBJ2-3; 14 bases match TRBD2. The germline V gene encodes CDR1 LGHNA and CDR2 YSLEER. With 1 base clipped from V and 4 bases from J, the junction kept 7 bases outside the gene matches. The CDR3 extends over 18 amino acids. The CDR3 spells CASSQALTSGGGSDTQYF. CDR3 bases: TGCGCCAGCAGCCAAGCCCTGACTAGCGGGGGGGGGTCAGATACGCAGTATTTT.

This clone was counted only a few times. This chain uses TRBV4-2 with TRBJ2-1, with 8 bases lining up with TRBD2. With V trimmed by 0 bases and J by 2 bases, 9 bases remained unmatched. Germline loops: CDR1 LGHNA, CDR2 YNFKEQ. The CDR3 consists of 18 residues. The CDR3 region has the DNA TGTGCCAGCAGCCAAGATATCCCCAATAGCGGGACCTACAATGAGCAGTTCTTC. This gives the protein CASSQDIPNSGTYNEQFF.